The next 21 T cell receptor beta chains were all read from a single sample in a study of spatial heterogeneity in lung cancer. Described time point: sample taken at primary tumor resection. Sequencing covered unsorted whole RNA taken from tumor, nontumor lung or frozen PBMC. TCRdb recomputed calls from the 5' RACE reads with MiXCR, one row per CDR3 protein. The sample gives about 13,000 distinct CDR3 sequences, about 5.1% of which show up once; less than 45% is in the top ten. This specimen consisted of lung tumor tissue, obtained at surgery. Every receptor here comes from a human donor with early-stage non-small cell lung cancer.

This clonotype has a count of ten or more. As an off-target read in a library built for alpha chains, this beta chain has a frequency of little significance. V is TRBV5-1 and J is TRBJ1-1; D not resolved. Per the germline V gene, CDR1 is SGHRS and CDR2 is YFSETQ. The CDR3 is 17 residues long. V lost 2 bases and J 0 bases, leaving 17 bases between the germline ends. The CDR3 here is CASSLSPDGYMNTEAFF. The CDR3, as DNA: TGCGCCAGCAGCTTAAGTCCGGACGGCTACATGAACACTGAAGCTTTCTTT.

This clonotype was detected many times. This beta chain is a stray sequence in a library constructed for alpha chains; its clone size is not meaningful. The CDR3 sequence: CASSPTAGTAYEQYF. CDR3 DNA sequence: TGTGCCAGCAGCCCAACTGCCGGGACGGCCTACGAGCAGTACTTC. The gene calls are TRBV4-2 and TRBJ2-7, with D tentatively TRBD1 or TRBD2 (5 bases each). Germline V lookup: CDR1 LGHNA, CDR2 YNFKEQ. Deletions cut 4 bases from V and 2 bases from J, with 15 bases between. CDR3 length equals 15 residues.

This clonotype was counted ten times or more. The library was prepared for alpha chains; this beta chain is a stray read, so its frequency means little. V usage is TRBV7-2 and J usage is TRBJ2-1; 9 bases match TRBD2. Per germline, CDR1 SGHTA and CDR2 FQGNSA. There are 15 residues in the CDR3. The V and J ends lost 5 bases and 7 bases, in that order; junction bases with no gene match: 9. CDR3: CASSPLSGSRNEQFF. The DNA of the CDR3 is TGTGCCAGCAGCCCGCTTAGCGGGAGTCGGAATGAGCAGTTCTTC. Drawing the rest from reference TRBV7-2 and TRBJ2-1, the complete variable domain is GAGVSQSPSNKVTEKGKDVELRCDPISGHTALYWYRQSLGQGLEFLIYFQGNSAPDKSGLPSDRFSAERTGGSVSTLTIQRTQQEDSAVYLCASSPLSGSRNEQFFGPGTRLTVL.

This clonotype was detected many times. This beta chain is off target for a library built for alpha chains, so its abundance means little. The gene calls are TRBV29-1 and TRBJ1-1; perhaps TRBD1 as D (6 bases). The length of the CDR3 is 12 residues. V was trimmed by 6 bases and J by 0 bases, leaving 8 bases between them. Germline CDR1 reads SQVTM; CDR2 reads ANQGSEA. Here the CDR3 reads CSVDSMNTEAFF. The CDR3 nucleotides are TGCAGCGTGGACAGCATGAACACTGAAGCTTTCTTT.

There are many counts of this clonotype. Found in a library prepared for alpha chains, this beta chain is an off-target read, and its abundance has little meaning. CDR3 sequence (DNA): TGCGCCAGCAGCTGGACTTCCTACAATGAGCAGTTCTTC. Protein sequence: CASSWTSYNEQFF. The chain employs TRBV10-2 and TRBJ2-1, with D perhaps matching TRBD2 (5 bases). The CDR3 consists of 13 residues. In germline, CDR1 is WSHSY, CDR2 SAAADI. Trimming took 6 bases from V and 1 from J, leaving 7 bases between them.

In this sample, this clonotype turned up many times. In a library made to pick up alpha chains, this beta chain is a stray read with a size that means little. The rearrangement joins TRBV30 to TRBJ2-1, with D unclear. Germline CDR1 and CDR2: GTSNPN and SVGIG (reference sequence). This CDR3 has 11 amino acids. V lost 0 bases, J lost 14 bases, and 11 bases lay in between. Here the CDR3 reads CAWSVYEQEFF. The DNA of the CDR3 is TGTGCCTGGAGTGTATACGAACAAGAGTTCTTC. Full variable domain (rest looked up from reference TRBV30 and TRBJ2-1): SQTIHQWPATLVQPVGSPLSLECTVEGTSNPNLYWYRQAAGRGLQLLFYSVGIGQISSEVPQNLSASRPQDRQFILSSKKLLLSDSGFYLCAWSVYEQEFFGPGTRLTVL.

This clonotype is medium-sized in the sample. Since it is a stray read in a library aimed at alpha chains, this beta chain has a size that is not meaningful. CDR3 region: CASSLWETQYF. The CDR3 DNA is TGTGCCAGCAGCCTATGGGAGACCCAGTACTTC. The genes are TRBV11-2 and TRBJ2-5; D is unresolved. The CDR3 has 11 amino acids. V was clipped by 5 bases and J by 5 bases, with 6 bases between them. Germline CDR1 reads SGHAT; CDR2 reads FQNNGV. Variable domain in full (rest from reference TRBV11-2 and TRBJ2-5): EAGVAQSPRYKIIEKRQSVAFWCNPISGHATLYWYQQILGQGPKLLIQFQNNGVVDDSQLPKDRFSAERLKGVDSTLKIQPAKLEDSAVYLCASSLWETQYFGPGTRLLVL.

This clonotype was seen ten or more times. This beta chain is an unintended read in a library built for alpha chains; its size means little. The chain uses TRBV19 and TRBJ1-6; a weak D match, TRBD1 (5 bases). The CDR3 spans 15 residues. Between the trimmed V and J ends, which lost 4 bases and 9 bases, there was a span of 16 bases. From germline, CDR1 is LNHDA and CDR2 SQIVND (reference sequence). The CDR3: CASSSAGSGGSPLHF. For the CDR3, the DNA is TGTGCCAGTAGTAGTGCCGGGTCCGGGGGTTCACCCCTCCACTTT.

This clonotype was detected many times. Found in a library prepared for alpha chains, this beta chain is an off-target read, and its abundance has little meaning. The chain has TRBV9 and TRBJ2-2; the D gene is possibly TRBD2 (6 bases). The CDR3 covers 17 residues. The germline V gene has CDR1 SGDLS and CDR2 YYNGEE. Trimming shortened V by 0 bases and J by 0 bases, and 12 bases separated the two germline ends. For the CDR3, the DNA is TGTGCCAGCAGCGTAGGGGCGGGGAGACCGAACACCGGGGAGCTGTTTTTT. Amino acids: CASSVGAGRPNTGELFF.

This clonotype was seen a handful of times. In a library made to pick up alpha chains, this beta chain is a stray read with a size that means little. CDR3 loop: CASSQELGRSTDTQYF. The CDR3 DNA sequence: TGTGCCAGCAGCCAAGAGTTAGGGCGGAGCACAGATACGCAGTATTTT. The gene calls are TRBV3-1 and TRBJ2-3; D unclear. CDR3 length equals 16 residues. Trimming pared 0 bases from V and 0 bases from J, leaving 10 bases between. Per the germline V gene, CDR1 is LGHDT and CDR2 is YNNKEL (reference sequence).

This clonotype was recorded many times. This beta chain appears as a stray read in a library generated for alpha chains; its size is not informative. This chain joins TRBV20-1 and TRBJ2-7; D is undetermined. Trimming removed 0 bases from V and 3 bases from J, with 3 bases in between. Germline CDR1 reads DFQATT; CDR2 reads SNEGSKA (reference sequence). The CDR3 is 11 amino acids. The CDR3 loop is CSARENYEQYF. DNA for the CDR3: TGCAGTGCTAGAGAGAACTACGAGCAGTACTTC.

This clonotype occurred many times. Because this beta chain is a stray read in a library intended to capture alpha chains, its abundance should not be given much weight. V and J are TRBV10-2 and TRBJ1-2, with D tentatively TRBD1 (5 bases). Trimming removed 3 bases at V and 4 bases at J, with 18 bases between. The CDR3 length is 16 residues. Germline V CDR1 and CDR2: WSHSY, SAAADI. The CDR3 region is CASSDAGREEVYGYTF. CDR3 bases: TGCGCCAGCAGTGACGCGGGGCGCGAAGAGGTCTATGGCTACACCTTC.

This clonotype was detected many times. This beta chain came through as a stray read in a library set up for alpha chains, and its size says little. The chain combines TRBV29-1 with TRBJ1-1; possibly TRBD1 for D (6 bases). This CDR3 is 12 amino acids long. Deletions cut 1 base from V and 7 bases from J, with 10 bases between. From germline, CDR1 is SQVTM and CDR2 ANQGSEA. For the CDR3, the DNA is TGCAGCGTTGAAGGGGTGACAGGTGAAGCTTTCTTT. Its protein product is CSVEGVTGEAFF.

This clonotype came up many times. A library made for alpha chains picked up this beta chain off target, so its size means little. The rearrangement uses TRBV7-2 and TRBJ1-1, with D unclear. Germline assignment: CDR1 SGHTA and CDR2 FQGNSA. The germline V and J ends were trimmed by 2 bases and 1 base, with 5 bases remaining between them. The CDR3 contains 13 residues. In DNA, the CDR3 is TGTGCCAGCAGCTTACGACAGAACACTGAAGCTTTCTTT. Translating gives CASSLRQNTEAFF.

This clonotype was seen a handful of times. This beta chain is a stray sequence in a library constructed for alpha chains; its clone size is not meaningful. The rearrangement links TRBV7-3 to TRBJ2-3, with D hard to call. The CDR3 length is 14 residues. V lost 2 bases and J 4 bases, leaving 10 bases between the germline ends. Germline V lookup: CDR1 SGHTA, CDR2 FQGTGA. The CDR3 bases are TGTGCCAGCAGCTTAGGAATCCCCCCAGATACGCAGTATTTT. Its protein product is CASSLGIPPDTQYF. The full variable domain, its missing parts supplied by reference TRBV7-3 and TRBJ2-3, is GAGVSQTPSNKVTEKGKYVELRCDPISGHTALYWYRQSLGQGPEFLIYFQGTGAADDSGLPNDRFFAVRPEGSVSTLKIQRTERGDSAVYLCASSLGIPPDTQYFGPGTRLTVL.

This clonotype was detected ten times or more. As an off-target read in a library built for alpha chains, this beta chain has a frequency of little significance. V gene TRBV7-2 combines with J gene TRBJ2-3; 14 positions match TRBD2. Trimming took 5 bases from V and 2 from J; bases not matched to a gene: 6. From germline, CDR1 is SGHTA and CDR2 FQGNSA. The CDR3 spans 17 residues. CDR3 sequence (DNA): TGTGCCAGCAGCCCCCGGGGACTAGCGGGGGCCACAGATACGCAGTATTTT. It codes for CASSPRGLAGATDTQYF.

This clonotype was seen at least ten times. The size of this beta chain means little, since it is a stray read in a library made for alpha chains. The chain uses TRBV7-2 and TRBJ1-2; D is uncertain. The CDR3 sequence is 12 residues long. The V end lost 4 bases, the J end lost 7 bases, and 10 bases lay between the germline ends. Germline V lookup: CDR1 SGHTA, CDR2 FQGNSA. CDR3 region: CASSSQRRGYTF. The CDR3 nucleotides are TGTGCCAGCAGCTCCCAGAGACGTGGCTACACCTTC.

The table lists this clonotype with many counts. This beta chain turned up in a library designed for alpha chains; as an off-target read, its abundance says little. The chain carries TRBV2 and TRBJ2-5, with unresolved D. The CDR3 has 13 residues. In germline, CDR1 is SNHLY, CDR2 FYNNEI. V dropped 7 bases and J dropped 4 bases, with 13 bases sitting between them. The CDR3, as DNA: TGTGCCAGCAATTCCCTTCCCCGAGAGACCCAGTACTTC. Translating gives CASNSLPRETQYF.

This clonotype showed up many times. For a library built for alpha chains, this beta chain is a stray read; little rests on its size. CDR3 sequence: CASSLQGASTEAFF. CDR3 nucleotides: TGTGCCAGCAGTCTACAGGGGGCGTCCACTGAAGCTTTCTTT. This chain uses TRBV6-2 or TRBV6-3 with TRBJ1-1; 9 positions agree with TRBD1. The trim removed 5 bases at V and 4 bases at J, leaving 5 bases unmatched. The germline V gene encodes CDR1 MNHEY and CDR2 SVGEGT. This CDR3 spans 14 amino acids.

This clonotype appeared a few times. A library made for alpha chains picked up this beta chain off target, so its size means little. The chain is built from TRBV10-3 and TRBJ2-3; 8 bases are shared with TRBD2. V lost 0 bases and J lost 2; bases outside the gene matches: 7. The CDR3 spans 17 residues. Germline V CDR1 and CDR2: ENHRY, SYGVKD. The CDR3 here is CAISESIGGGITDTQYF. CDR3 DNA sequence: TGTGCCATCAGTGAGTCGATCGGCGGGGGGATCACAGATACGCAGTATTTT.

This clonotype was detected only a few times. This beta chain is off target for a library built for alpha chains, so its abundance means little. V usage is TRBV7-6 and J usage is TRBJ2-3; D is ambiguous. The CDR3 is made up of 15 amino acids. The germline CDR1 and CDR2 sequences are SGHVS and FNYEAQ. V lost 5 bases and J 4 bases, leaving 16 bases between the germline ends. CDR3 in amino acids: CASSPNSFSADTQYF. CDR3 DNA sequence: TGTGCCAGCAGCCCCAATAGCTTCTCGGCAGATACGCAGTATTTT. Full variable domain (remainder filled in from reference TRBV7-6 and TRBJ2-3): GAGVSQSPRYKVTKRGQDVALRCDPISGHVSLYWYRQALGQGPEFLTYFNYEAQQDKSGLPNDRFSAERPEGSISTLTIQRTEQRDSAMYRCASSPNSFSADTQYFGPGTRLTVL.